This T cell receptor (beta chain) was found in a study of blood T cell repertoires in COVID-19. This CDR3 region has 15 residues. CDR1 and CDR2 (germline): MNHEY, SVGAGI. Trimming took 2 bases from V and 5 from J; bases not matched to a gene: 2. Here immunoSEQ multiplex PCR was the method, and the copy in TCRdb shows in-frame clones only, minus some. The table includes roughly 330,000 clones, about 83% detected once. Sequencing was done on a sample of peripheral blood. The chain uses TRBV6-5 and TRBJ1-6, with 8 bases identical to TRBD1. This clonotype was obtained from a woman aged 45-60 years with acute or convalescent COVID-19. The CDR3 here is CASSYRTGNNSPLHF. The CDR3 region has the DNA TGTGCCAGCAGTTACCGGACAGGGAATAATTCACCCCTCCACTTT.